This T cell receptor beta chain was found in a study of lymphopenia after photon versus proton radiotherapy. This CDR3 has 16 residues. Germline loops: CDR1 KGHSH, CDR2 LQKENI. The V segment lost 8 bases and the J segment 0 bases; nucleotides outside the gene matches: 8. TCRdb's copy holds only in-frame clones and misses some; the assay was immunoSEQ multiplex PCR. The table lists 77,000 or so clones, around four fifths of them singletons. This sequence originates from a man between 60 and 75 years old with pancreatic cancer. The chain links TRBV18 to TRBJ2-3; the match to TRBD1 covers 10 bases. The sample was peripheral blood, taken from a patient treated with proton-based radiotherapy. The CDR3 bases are TGTGCCAGCCGACTGGGACAGGGGATCAGCACAGATACGCAGTATTTT. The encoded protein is CASRLGQGISTDTQYF.